The present T cell receptor beta chain was sequenced within a study of cytomegalovirus exposure and HLA in healthy donors (dated by TCRdb to about 2017). About the full investigation: An earlier analysis of 587 of the donors reported 276 Gb of sequence data and some 100 million unique TCR beta sequences from about 200 million T cells. Around 320 gigabases of sequencing data and 70 million to 85 million unique TCR sequences were included in an early release covering over 600 HLA-typed donors. The genetic ancestry cluster associated with self-reported Caucasian donors included 80% to 90% of the roughly 360 genotyped donors. The study aimed to test whether cataloging public T cell receptors could reveal signatures of past pathogen exposure. The T cell repertoires of under 750 subjects were profiled by immunosequencing and related to cytomegalovirus serostatus. Besides the first cohort of 500 to 700 subjects, a separate validation cohort made up of over 95 different subjects was used. To predict cytomegalovirus infection status, the study brought together high-throughput TCR immunosequencing, statistical association of individual TCRs with disease status, and machine learning. A later analysis re-analyzed previously published TCR beta repertoires from 550 to 700 donors and added high-resolution HLA genotyping to study TCR occurrence patterns. In the later analysis, no new phenotypic data were used to find candidate immune exposures; instead, reliance was placed on TCR beta sequences and their occurrence across donors. In an earlier analysis of 587 of the donors, high-throughput TCR beta sequencing was used to judge whether each TCR beta V gene segment behaved as functional or pseudogenic. Donor age, sex, ethnicity and CMV serostatus were compiled alongside the repertoire data. Genome-wide SNP genotypes for about three fifths of the roughly 700 donors were used in a later genetic analysis, which treated that subset as a discovery cohort. All discovery cohort repertoires had been generated on a single sequencing platform. HLA typing included class I and class II loci at four-digit resolution. The number of typed donors differed by locus: about 620-640 for A, B, C, DRB1 and DQB1; some 500 for DQA1; over 600 for DPA1; and some 450 for DPB1. Roughly 5 DR-DQ haplotypes were handled as single units for association and clustering, since linkage in the cohort was strong. On average, around 230,000 unique TCR beta nucleotide sequences were sequenced per donor among 398 genotyped donors of the cohort, with 15% to 20% of those sequences being non-productive. The study at large found these results: The study listed 150 to 200 TCR beta chains as associated with cytomegalovirus. A later genetic analysis associated a missense DCLRE1C variant with V-gene and J-gene trimming of TCR beta chains, and an independent cohort replicated the association. A later analysis found that HLA-associated TCR beta chains were more clonally expanded and had lower generation probabilities than equally common non-associated chains. Several of the top co-occurrence clusters appeared to be linked to parvovirus B19, influenza, CMV and Epstein-Barr virus, according to a later analysis. A further reported finding was that TCR beta sequences accurately predicted the HLA-A and HLA-B alleles for most subjects in the first cohort. The sequencing pipeline was judged likely to have produced a cluster of highly shared sequence variants as a technical artifact. This cohort had only TCR beta chains sequenced, and the lack of alpha or paired-chain data limited which features could be detected. Assigning TCR associations to individual alleles was difficult when HLA alleles, especially DR and DQ, strongly co-occurred. A few of the identified cytomegalovirus-associated TCR beta chains were confirmed in vitro to be specific for cytomegalovirus antigens. Presence/absence analyses assumed roughly uniform sequencing depth across donors, an assumption that may not hold. While some public TCRs were present in many individuals, most TCR sequences turned up only very rarely across donors. In an earlier analysis of 450 to 750 of the donors, most TCR beta V segments appeared in productive rearrangements about 87% or about 30% of the time, broadly matching IMGT annotations. The classifier was reported to diagnose cytomegalovirus status with high specificity and sensitivity in both the original and validation cohorts. Because counts were too low, seventeen rarely observed V segments, including chromosome 9 orphons, were left out of the earlier analysis of several hundred of the donors. In a later analysis, TCR association rates were found to vary across HLA loci, with the most associated TCRs seen for DRB1 alleles and the fewest for HLA-C alleles. Specific HLA alleles were associated with over 15,000 TCR beta sequences at a false discovery rate of 0.05 in a later analysis. HLA typing was unavailable for some donors at each locus, so association tests used only the typed subset. According to a later genetic analysis, donors in an Asian-associated ancestry cluster had fewer N-insertions in productive TCRs than the approximately 710-donor mean. Correlated functional status among segregating V segments might reflect linkage disequilibrium, but an unknown experimental factor could not be ruled out. The only immune exposure information available for the cohort was CMV serostatus. It was suggested by the authors that the approach could potentially be generalized to other disease states and immunological phenotypes. In a later analysis, most CMV-associated TCR beta chains were found to appear HLA-restricted, with HLA associations seemingly driven largely by CMV exposure.

The cohort consisted of 600 or so healthy bone marrow donors. All cohort members were sampled while nominally healthy, although unrecorded immune exposures were likely present. The donor tested CMV seropositive and was one of the 289 seropositive cohort members. Each donor provided a peripheral blood sample, and peripheral blood mononuclear cells were used for TCR beta sequencing. The Qiagen DNeasy Blood Extraction Kit was used to extract genomic DNA from the blood cell samples. The receptor library was made with the immunoSEQ multiplex PCR assay. For the multiplex PCR, a mixture combining 60 forward primers for TCR Vbeta segments and 13 reverse primers for TCR Jbeta segments was used. Amplification of the CDR3 region of rearranged TCR beta genes was performed with a multiplex PCR assay on genomic DNA. Amplified TCR beta libraries were sequenced as 87-base-pair reads on the Illumina HiSeq System. Concerning the study's data processing: In a later analysis, 70 million to 95 million unique TCR beta chains were counted across the 650 to 750 repertoires, and roughly 11 million of these chains were shared by at least two donors. Raw reads were error-corrected and collapsed into unique sequences with a nearest-neighbor algorithm that merged closely related sequences to remove PCR and sequencing errors. To assign V, D and J gene segments, CDR3 sequences were aligned to IMGT reference sequences. For a sequence to be retained, at least a six-nucleotide match to both a V gene segment and a J gene segment was required. A rearrangement counted as productive if the CDR3 had no stop codons and remained in frame with V and J, and every other rearrangement counted as non-productive. Following IMGT convention, CDR3 was defined as the stretch from the second conserved V-encoded cysteine up to the conserved J-encoded phenylalanine. The earlier analysis of about 530 of the donors excluded any sequence lacking an unambiguous match to a single V gene segment. In an earlier analysis of approximately 590 of the donors, a V segment was called functional when productive rearrangements were above 56.7%, and segregating when the standard deviation between donors exceeded 5%. A statistical classification framework was built to diagnose cytomegalovirus status from the catalog of TCR beta chain sequences. In a later analysis, TCR nucleotide sequences were compared against IMGT/GENE-DB human TR gene sequences so that V and J genes could be assigned. In a later analysis, CDR3 sequences and most-parsimonious VDJ recombination scenarios were assigned using the TCRdist pipeline. In a later analysis, every TCR beta chain was defined by the combination of its CDR3 amino acid sequence and its V-gene family, and reads without a unique V-gene family were dropped. In a later analysis, several hundred highly shared, low-generation-probability nucleotide sequences were removed to address suspected cross-contamination and a sequencing artifact. A later analysis calculated a clonal expansion index for each public chain from normalized within-repertoire ranks of inferred template counts. Generation probabilities in a later analysis came from a VDJ recombination model fitted to out-of-frame rearrangements, and those results were checked against IGoR. Hypergeometric tests were used in a later analysis to score TCR-TCR, TCR-HLA and TCR-CMV co-occurrence, with a repertoire-size bias correction applied to the TCR pairs. False discovery rates were estimated in a later analysis by permuting HLA or CMV assignments 20 times. A later analysis grouped co-occurring TCRs with DBSCAN, adding TCRdist sequence similarity when clustering within HLA-allele-positive subsets. Repertoires with fewer than 30,000 or more than 120,000 public chains were left out of co-occurrence clustering, as were about 5 repertoires with anomalous nucleotide sharing. TCRdb retrieved this table from immuneACCESS and kept in-frame rearrangements only. Not all clones are present; in checked studies, unresolved V genes account for under half, and no reason is known for the remainder. D and trimming come from the DNA, and the V and J calls and clone size come from that table. Within this sample are around 70,000 clones, with around 76% of them counted one time only. The ten biggest clones cover around 10% of the sample.

Regarding this clone: Its antigen is unknown. Base qualities are not recorded, but no much larger clone differs from it by a single base.

The source of this sequence is a male donor in good health and CMV-seropositive. The sequenced sample consisted of PBMCs.

The sequence in DNA is TGTGCCAGCAGCCTCCGTACAGACGCGAACACCGGGGAGCTGTTTTTT. Its translation is CASSLRTDANTGELFF. The chain employs TRBV21-1 and TRBJ2-2; the table gives TRBD1 as D, unverified against the DNA. TRBV21-1 is a pseudogene locus. The CDR3 goes from the cysteine to the phenylalanine over 16 residues. Only the CDR3 region is kept as DNA, spanning 48 bases read in frame from base 1.